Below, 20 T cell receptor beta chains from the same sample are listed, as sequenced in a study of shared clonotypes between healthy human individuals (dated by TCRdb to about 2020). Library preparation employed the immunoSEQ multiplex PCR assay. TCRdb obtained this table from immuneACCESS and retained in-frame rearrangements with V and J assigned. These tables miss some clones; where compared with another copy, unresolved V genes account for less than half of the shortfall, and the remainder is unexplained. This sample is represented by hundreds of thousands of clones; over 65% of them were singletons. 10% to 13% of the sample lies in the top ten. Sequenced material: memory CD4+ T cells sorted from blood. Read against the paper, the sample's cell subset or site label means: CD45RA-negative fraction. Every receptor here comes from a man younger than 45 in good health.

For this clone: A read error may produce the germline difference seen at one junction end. The CDR3 loop is CASSQANYGYTF. CDR3 in DNA: TGTGCCAGCAGTCAAGCGAACTATGGCTACACCTTC. The chain is built from TRBV6-1 and TRBJ1-2; the D is unclear. CDR1 and CDR2 (germline): MNHNS, SASEGT. This CDR3 is built from 12 residues.

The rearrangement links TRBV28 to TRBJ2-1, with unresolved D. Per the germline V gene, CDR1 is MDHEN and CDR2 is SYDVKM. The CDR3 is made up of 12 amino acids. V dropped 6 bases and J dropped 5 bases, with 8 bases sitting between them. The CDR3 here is CASRDSDNEQFF. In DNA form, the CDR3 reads TGTGCCAGCAGGGATTCTGACAATGAGCAGTTCTTC. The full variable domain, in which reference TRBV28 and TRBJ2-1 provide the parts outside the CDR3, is DVKVTQSSRYLVKRTGEKVFLECVQDMDHENMFWYRQDPGLGLRLIYFSYDVKMKEKGDIPEGYSVSREKKERFSLILESASTNQTSMYLCASRDSDNEQFFGPGTRLTVL.

CDR3 region: CASTDRNTEAFF. CDR3 DNA: TGTGCCAGCACCGACCGGAACACTGAAGCTTTCTTT. This rearrangement joins TRBV25-1 to TRBJ1-1; D gene unclear. The CDR3 has 12 residues. Germline V gene lookup returns CDR1 MGHDK and CDR2 SYGVNS. V was pared by 7 bases and J by 1 base, with 7 bases between.

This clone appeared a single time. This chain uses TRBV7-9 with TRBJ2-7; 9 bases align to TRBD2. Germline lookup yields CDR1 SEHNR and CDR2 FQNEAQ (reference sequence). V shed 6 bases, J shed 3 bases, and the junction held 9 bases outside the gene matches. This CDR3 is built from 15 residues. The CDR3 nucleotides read TGTGCCAGCAGTCTACCTAGCGGGAAAGGCTACGAGCAGTACTTC. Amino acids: CASSLPSGKGYEQYF.

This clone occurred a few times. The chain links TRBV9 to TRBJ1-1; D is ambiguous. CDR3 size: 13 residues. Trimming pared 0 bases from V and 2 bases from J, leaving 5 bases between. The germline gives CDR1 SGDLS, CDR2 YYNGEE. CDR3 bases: TGTGCCAGCAGCGTAGATTCCAACACTGAAGCTTTCTTT. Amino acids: CASSVDSNTEAFF. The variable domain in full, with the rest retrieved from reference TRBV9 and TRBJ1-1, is DSGVTQTPKHLITATGQRVTLRCSPRSGDLSVYWYQQSLDQGLQFLIQYYNGEERAKGNILERFSAQQFPDLHSELNLSSLELGDSALYFCASSVDSNTEAFFGQGTRLTVV.

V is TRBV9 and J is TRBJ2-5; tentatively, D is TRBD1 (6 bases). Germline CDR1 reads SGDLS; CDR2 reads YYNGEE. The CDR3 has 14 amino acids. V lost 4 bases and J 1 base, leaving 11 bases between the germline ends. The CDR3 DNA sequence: TGTGCCAGCAGCCAGGGACAATCCCAAGAGACCCAGTACTTC. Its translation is CASSQGQSQETQYF. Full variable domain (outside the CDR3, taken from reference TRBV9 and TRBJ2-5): DSGVTQTPKHLITATGQRVTLRCSPRSGDLSVYWYQQSLDQGLQFLIQYYNGEERAKGNILERFSAQQFPDLHSELNLSSLELGDSALYFCASSQGQSQETQYFGPGTRLLVL.

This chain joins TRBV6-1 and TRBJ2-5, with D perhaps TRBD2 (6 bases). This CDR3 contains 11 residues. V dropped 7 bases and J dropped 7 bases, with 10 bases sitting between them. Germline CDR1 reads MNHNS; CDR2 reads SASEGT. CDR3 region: CASMVGGTQYF. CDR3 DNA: TGTGCCAGCATGGTGGGGGGGACCCAGTACTTC.

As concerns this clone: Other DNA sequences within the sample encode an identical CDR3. The CDR3 loop reads CASSPQRNTEAFF. The CDR3 nucleotides read TGTGCCAGCTCACCACAGAGGAACACTGAAGCTTTCTTT. This chain connects TRBV18 to TRBJ1-1, with D hard to call. CDR1 is KGHSH, CDR2 LQKENI, per germline. CDR3 length equals 13 residues. The V gene lost 1 base and the J gene lost 1 base, with 4 bases spanning the gap.

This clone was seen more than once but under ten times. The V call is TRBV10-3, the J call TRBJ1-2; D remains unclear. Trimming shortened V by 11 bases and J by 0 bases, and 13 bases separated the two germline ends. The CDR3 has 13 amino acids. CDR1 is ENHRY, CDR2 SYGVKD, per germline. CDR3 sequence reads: CAVTGDTNYGYTF. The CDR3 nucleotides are TGTGCCGTGACTGGGGATACTAACTATGGCTACACCTTC.

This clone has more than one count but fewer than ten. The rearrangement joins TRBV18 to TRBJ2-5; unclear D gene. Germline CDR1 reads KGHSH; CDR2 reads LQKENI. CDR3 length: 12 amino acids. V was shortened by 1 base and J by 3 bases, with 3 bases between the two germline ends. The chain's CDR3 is CASSPLKETQYF. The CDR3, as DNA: TGTGCCAGCTCACCACTGAAAGAGACCCAGTACTTC.

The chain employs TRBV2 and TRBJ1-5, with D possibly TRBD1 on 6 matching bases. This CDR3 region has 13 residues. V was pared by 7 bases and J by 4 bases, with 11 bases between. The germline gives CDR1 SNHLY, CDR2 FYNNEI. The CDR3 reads CASNGGHNQPQHF. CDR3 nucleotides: TGTGCCAGCAACGGGGGGCATAATCAGCCCCAGCATTTT.

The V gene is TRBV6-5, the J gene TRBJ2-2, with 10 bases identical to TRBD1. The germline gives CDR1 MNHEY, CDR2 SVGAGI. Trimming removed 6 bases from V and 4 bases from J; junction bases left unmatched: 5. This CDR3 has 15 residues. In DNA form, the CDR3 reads TGTGCCAGCAGCAAAGGACAGGGGGGCACCGGGGAGCTGTTTTTT. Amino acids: CASSKGQGGTGELFF.

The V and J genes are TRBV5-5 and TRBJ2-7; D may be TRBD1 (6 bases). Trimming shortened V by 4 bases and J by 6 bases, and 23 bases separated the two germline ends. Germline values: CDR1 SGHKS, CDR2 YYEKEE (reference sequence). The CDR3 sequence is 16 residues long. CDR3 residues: CASSPGGGRSRSEQYF. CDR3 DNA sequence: TGTGCCAGCAGCCCGGGTGGGGGCCGATCAAGAAGCGAGCAGTACTTC.

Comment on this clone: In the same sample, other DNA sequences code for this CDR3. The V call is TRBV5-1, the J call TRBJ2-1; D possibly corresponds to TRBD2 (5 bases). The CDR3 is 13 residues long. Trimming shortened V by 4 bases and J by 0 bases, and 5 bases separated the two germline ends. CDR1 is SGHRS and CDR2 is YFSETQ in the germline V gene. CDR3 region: CASSGSSYNEQFF. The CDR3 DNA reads TGCGCCAGCAGCGGGAGCTCCTACAATGAGCAGTTCTTC.

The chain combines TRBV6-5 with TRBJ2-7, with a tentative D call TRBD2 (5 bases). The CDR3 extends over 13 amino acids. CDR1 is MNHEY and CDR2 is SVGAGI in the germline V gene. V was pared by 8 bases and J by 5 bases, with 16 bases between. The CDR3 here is CASRLATGNEQYF. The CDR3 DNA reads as TGTGCCAGCCGCCTTGCAACCGGGAACGAGCAGTACTTC.

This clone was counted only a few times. The CDR3 is CVRSLSRDFQETQYF. The CDR3 DNA is TGTGTCAGAAGCCTAAGTAGGGACTTTCAAGAGACCCAGTACTTC. The genes are TRBV7-5 and TRBJ2-5; the table's D call of TRBD2 was not tested on the DNA. TRBV7-5 is classified as a pseudogene. This CDR3 is 15 amino acids long.

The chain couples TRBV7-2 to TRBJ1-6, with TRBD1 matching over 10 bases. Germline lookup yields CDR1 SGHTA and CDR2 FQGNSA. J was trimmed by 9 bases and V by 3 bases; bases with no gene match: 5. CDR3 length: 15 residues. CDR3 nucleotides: TGTGCCAGCAGCTTCAGACAGGGGGCAGGTTCACCCCTCCACTTT. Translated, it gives CASSFRQGAGSPLHF. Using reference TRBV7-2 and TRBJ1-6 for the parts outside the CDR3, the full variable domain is GAGVSQSPSNKVTEKGKDVELRCDPISGHTALYWYRQSLGQGLEFLIYFQGNSAPDKSGLPSDRFSAERTGGSVSTLTIQRTQQEDSAVYLCASSFRQGAGSPLHFGNGTRLTVT.

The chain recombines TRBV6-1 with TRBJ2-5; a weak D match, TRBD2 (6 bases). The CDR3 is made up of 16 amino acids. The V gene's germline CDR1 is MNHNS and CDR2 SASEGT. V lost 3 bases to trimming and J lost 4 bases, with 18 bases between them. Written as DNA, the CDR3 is TGTGCCAGCAGTGACCTACCCACGACGGAGGGAGAGACCCAGTACTTC. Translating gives CASSDLPTTEGETQYF.

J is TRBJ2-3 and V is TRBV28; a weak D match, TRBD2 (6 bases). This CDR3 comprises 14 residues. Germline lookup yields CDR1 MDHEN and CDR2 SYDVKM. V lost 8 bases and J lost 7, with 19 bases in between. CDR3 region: CASGEVDKAYTQYF. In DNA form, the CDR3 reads TGTGCCAGCGGGGAGGTGGACAAGGCTTATACGCAGTATTTT. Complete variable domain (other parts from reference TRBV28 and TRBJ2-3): DVKVTQSSRYLVKRTGEKVFLECVQDMDHENMFWYRQDPGLGLRLIYFSYDVKMKEKGDIPEGYSVSREKKERFSLILESASTNQTSMYLCASGEVDKAYTQYFGPGTRLTVL.

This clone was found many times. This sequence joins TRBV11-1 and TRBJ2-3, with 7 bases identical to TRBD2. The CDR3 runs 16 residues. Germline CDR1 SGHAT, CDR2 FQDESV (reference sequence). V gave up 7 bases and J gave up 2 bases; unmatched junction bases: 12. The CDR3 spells CASTTVAGVFTDTQYF. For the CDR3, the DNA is TGTGCCAGCACAACGGTGGCGGGAGTATTCACAGATACGCAGTATTTT.